This T cell receptor beta chain was sequenced for a study of CD8 T cells in ankylosing spondylitis. Broader study findings: Seemingly distinctive of ankylosing spondylitis blood was a TCR beta motif formed by eight highly homologous variants.

This clonotype was detected many times. Its antigen remains unidentified. Scientists made TCR beta libraries using quantitative 5'-RACE with molecular barcodes. Each CDR3 protein is one row after TCRdb ran MiXCR on the 5' RACE reads. The sample holds under 130,000 distinct CDR3 sequences, around 24% seen once. The receptor was derived from a male donor with ankylosing spondylitis. The sequenced sample was synovial fluid, either unsorted or a sorted T cell fraction (not recorded which).

In nucleotides, the CDR3 is TGCAGTGCTAGAGATCAGGGCGGCGGAAATGAAAAACTGTTTTTT. Its protein product is CSARDQGGGNEKLFF. This chain links TRBV20-1 with TRBJ1-4; D is possibly TRBD1 (5 bases). The CDR3 is 15 amino acids. Germline CDR1 reads DFQATT; CDR2 reads SNEGSKA (reference sequence). The ends were cut back, 0 bases at V and 5 bases at J, with 13 bases in the middle.